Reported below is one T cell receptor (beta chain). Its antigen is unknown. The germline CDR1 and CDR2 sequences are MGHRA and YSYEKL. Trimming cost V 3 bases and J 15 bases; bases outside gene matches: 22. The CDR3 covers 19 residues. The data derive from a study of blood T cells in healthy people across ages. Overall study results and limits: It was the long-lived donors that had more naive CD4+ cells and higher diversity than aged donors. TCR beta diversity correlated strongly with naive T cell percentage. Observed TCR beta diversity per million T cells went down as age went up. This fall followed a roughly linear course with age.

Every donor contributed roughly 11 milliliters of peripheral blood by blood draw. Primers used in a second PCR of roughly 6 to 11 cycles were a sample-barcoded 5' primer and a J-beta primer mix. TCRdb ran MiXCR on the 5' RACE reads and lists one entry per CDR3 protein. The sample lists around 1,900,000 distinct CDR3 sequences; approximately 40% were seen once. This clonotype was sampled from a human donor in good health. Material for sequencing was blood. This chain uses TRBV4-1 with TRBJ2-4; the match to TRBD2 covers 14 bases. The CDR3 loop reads CASSHGGTSGGAFSYERYF. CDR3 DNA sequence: TGCGCCAGCAGCCATGGAGGGACTAGCGGGGGTGCGTTCTCCTACGAGCGGTACTTC.